This TCR beta chain was profiled in a study of shared T cell receptors in the human thymus. The data were produced by immunoSEQ multiplex PCR, yet TCRdb's version contains in-frame clones alone and is incomplete. The table has hundreds of thousands of clones, roughly 90% seen once; the top ten hold around 0.01%. CDR1 is SGHVS and CDR2 is FQNEAQ in the germline V gene. The trim removed 5 bases at V and 7 bases at J, leaving 5 bases unmatched. CDR3 length equals 15 residues. These data were also reused for a study on human thymus T cells. That study reports: Resections from corrective heart surgery supplied the thymus tissue. Unrelated individuals had highly overlapping thymic repertoires, as reported in related research.

This chain joins TRBV7-8 and TRBJ1-4, with TRBD1 identical over 12 bases. Sequenced material: thymocytes. The TCR comes from a boy under two years old with a congenital heart defect. The CDR3 region is CASSHRDRGREKLFF. In nucleotides, the CDR3 is TGTGCCAGCAGCCACCGGGACAGGGGGCGTGAAAAACTGTTTTTT.